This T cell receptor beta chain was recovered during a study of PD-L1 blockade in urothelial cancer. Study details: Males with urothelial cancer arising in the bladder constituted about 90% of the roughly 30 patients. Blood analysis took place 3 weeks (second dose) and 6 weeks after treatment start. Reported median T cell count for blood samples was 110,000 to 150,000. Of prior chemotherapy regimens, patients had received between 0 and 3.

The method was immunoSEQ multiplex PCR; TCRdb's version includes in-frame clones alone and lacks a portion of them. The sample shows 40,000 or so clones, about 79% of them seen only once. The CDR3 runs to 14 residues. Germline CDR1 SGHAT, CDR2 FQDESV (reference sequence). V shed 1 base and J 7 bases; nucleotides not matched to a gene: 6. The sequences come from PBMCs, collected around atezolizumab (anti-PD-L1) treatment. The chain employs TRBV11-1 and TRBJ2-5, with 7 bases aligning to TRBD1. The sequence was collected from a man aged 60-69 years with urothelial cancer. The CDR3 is CASSLGGPGGTQYF. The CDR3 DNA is TGTGCCAGCAGCTTAGGAGGACCAGGGGGGACCCAGTACTTC. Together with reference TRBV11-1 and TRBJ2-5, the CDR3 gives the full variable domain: EAEVAQSPRYKITEKSQAVAFWCDPISGHATLYWYRQILGQGPELLVQFQDESVVDDSQLPKDRFSAERLKGVDSTLKIQPAELGDSAMYLCASSLGGPGGTQYFGPGTRLLVL.